This T cell receptor (beta chain) emerged from a study of blood T cell repertoires in COVID-19. Study details: Acute and convalescent COVID-19 samples came from the United States, Italy and Spain.

Original data processing: Amplification of reference gene primers provided the estimated nucleated cell counts. Profiling relied on immunoSEQ multiplex PCR, and the TCRdb table lists in-frame clones only, not all of them. V and J calls and clone size are those listed in that table; D and trimming were worked out from the DNA. The table lists about 190,000 clones, about four fifths of them singletons. The V gene's germline CDR1 is GTSNPN and CDR2 SVGIG (reference sequence). Trimming removed 2 bases from V and 7 bases from J, with 9 bases in between. The CDR3 is made up of 12 amino acids. The rearrangement joins TRBV30 to TRBJ2-1, with a possible D match to TRBD2 (6 bases). Sequenced input: peripheral blood. The sequence was collected from a woman aged 70-85 years with active or convalescent COVID-19. CDR3 sequence: CAWSLRGNEQFF. CDR3 DNA sequence: TGTGCCTGGAGTCTACGGGGGAATGAGCAGTTCTTC.